Presented here are 13 T cell receptor beta chains from one specimen sequenced in a study of OX40 agonist ivuxolimab in advanced cancers. The table came from immunoSEQ multiplex PCR; TCRdb's copy has only in-frame clones and leaves some out. The data hold under 90,000 clones, with around 82% observed a single time. This specimen was CD4+ or CD8+ T cells sorted from blood, taken in a trial of the OX40 agonist ivuxolimab. Receptors originate from an adult with an advanced solid tumor such as melanoma, head and neck, liver or kidney cancer.

The V gene is TRBV27, the J gene TRBJ2-7, with 7 nucleotides matching TRBD1. Germline CDR1 reads MNHEY; CDR2 reads SMNVEV (reference sequence). V lost 5 bases to trimming and J lost 4 bases; unmatched junction nucleotides: 17. The CDR3 contains 17 residues. CDR3 protein: CASSPYPPGTEIYEQYF. In DNA form, the CDR3 reads TGTGCCAGCAGTCCCTACCCCCCCGGGACAGAGATATACGAGCAGTACTTC.

The V gene is TRBV4-2, the J gene TRBJ2-1; 7 bases map to TRBD2. Germline CDR1 LGHNA, CDR2 YNFKEQ. J lost 4 bases, V lost 0 bases, and 6 bases had no gene match. The CDR3 runs 16 residues. The CDR3, as DNA: TGTGCCAGCAGCCAAGATCGACTAGCTGCGTACAATGAGCAGTTCTTC. Translated: CASSQDRLAAYNEQFF.

This chain joins TRBV7-9 and TRBJ2-1, with D possibly being TRBD1 (5 bases). Germline loops: CDR1 SEHNR, CDR2 FQNEAQ (reference sequence). The CDR3 is made up of 14 amino acids. Trimming removed 3 bases from V and 3 bases from J, with 9 bases in between. The CDR3 coding sequence is TGTGCCAGCAGCTTCGGACAAAACTACAATGAGCAGTTCTTC. Translating it yields CASSFGQNYNEQFF.

The J gene is TRBJ1-1, the V gene TRBV19, with D perhaps matching TRBD1 (5 bases). Trimming took off 5 bases at V and 8 bases at J, with 9 bases between the two ends. The CDR3 extends over 11 amino acids. Germline V gene data show CDR1 as LNHDA and CDR2 as SQIVND (reference sequence). The CDR3 here is CASSEQGEAFF. Here the CDR3 DNA reads TGTGCCAGTAGTGAGCAGGGAGAAGCTTTCTTT.

This clone was observed once. The V gene is TRBV5-1, the J gene TRBJ2-5, with 10 nucleotides matching TRBD2. Germline assignment: CDR1 SGHRS and CDR2 YFSETQ. The CDR3 has 15 amino acids. Trimming took 3 bases from V and 1 from J; bases not matched to a gene: 3. CDR3 protein: CASSSRTSGQETQYF. The CDR3, as DNA: TGCGCCAGCAGCTCCCGGACTAGCGGCCAAGAGACCCAGTACTTC.

This chain uses TRBV19 with TRBJ1-2; D gene ambiguous. Germline lookup yields CDR1 LNHDA and CDR2 SQIVND (reference sequence). The CDR3 is 12 amino acids. Deletions cut 10 bases from V and 5 bases from J, with 14 bases between. CDR3 region: CATGVPGYGYTF. The CDR3 coding sequence is TGTGCCACTGGGGTCCCGGGGTATGGCTACACCTTC.

The chain uses TRBV11-2 and TRBJ2-3; D unclear. With 7 bases removed from V and 2 bases from J, the gap between germline ends came to 7 bases. The CDR3 spans 12 residues. Germline lookup yields CDR1 SGHAT and CDR2 FQNNGV. The CDR3 DNA is TGTGCCAGCAAGTGGATCACAGATACGCAGTATTTT. Translated: CASKWITDTQYF.

This chain uses TRBV11-2 with TRBJ2-4, with D possibly called TRBD1 or TRBD2 (6 bases each). The V gene lost 1 base and the J gene lost 7 bases, with 26 bases spanning the gap. The CDR3 has 19 residues. Germline V gene data show CDR1 as SGHAT and CDR2 as FQNNGV. The CDR3 is CASSLARVSGGLRSNIQYF. The CDR3 DNA reads TGTGCCAGCAGCTTAGCAAGAGTCAGTGGGGGGCTCCGGAGTAACATTCAGTACTTC.

The chain couples TRBV2 to TRBJ2-3, with 14 bases identical to TRBD2. The CDR3 is 15 amino acids. CDR1 is SNHLY and CDR2 is FYNNEI in the germline V gene. Trimming at V came to 6 bases and at J to 6 bases, leaving 5 bases not matched to a gene. CDR3 region: CASRPRLAGGDTQYF. CDR3 nucleotides: TGTGCCAGCAGGCCCCGACTAGCGGGGGGGGATACGCAGTATTTT.

The chain joins TRBV2 to TRBJ1-4; D unresolved. V shed 2 bases and J shed 5 bases, with 6 bases lying between them. The CDR3 has 13 residues. Per germline, CDR1 SNHLY and CDR2 FYNNEI. The CDR3: CASSEPENEKLFF. CDR3 coding DNA: TGTGCCAGCAGTGAACCTGAAAATGAAAAACTGTTTTTT.

This clone was detected only once. The rearrangement uses TRBV21-1 and TRBJ2-2; the DNA was not compared with TRBD2, the D call given in the table. TRBV21-1 is described as a pseudogene. The CDR3 is 14 amino acids. Written as DNA, the CDR3 is TGTGCCAGCAGCAAGCGACTACGGGGCGGGGAGCTGTTTTTT. Its protein product is CASSKRLRGGELFF.

The chain is built from TRBV28 and TRBJ2-5; 8 positions agree with TRBD1. V shed 1 base, J shed 5 bases, and the junction held 6 bases outside the gene matches. This CDR3 comprises 15 residues. Per germline, CDR1 MDHEN and CDR2 SYDVKM. CDR3 amino acids: CASSLSAGGWETQYF. CDR3 coding DNA: TGTGCCAGCAGTTTATCGGCAGGGGGCTGGGAGACCCAGTACTTC.

The genes are TRBV10-3 and TRBJ2-5; a weak D match, TRBD1 (6 bases). CDR1 and CDR2 from the germline V gene are ENHRY and SYGVKD. This CDR3 region has 13 residues. The V end lost 9 bases, the J end lost 1 base, and 12 bases lay between the germline ends. The CDR3 nucleotides read TGTGCCATGGCCGGACAGACCCAAGAGACCCAGTACTTC. Protein sequence: CAMAGQTQETQYF.